This T cell receptor (beta chain) was captured in a study of blood T cell repertoires in COVID-19. Study-level background: Sites across the United States, Italy and Spain contributed samples from acute and convalescent COVID-19. From T cells, B-cell-depleted T cells, or PBMCs came the material, which was cDNA or gDNA.

Under the authors' procedure: How many nucleated cells were present was estimated from reference gene primer amplification. Repertoires were generated with immunoSEQ multiplex PCR, while TCRdb's copy carries only in-frame clones and drops some. V and J calls and clone size come straight from that table; D and trimming were deduced from the DNA. The table has 400,000 to 550,000 clones, roughly 91% seen once. Sequences were obtained from peripheral blood. The TCR sequence derives from a woman between 25 and 40 years old with acute or convalescent COVID-19.

CDR3: CASSQGYQVRWTGGWYEQYF. The CDR3 region has the DNA TGCGCCAGCAGCCAAGGATACCAGGTACGATGGACAGGAGGTTGGTACGAGCAGTACTTC. The gene calls are TRBV4-1 and TRBJ2-7; TRBD1 aligns across 7 bases. CDR3 size: 20 residues. Germline CDR1 MGHRA, CDR2 YSYEKL. The V and J ends lost 1 base and 4 bases, in that order; junction bases with no gene match: 22.